This TCR beta chain is drawn from a study of PD-1 blockade in classical Hodgkin lymphoma (dated by TCRdb to about 2020). Broadly, across the study: Nivolumab dosing was 3 mg/kg intravenously every 2 weeks, continuing until either disease progression or unacceptable toxicity. The study used TCR beta sequencing and CyTOF to define a peripheral blood immune signature of response to PD-1 blockade in classical Hodgkin lymphoma.

Genomic DNA was extracted with the Qiagen DNeasy kit from unsorted PBMCs and from negatively selected CD4+ and CD8+ fractions. TCR beta CDR3 regions were subjected to amplification by immunoSEQ multiplex PCR with primers that anneal to V and J segments. A synthetic immune receptor repertoire was used to minimize amplification bias, and any residual bias was removed computationally once sequencing was done. Regarding the original processing steps: Repertoire diversity was quantified as the Shannon entropy index using custom Python scripts. Unsorted, CD4+ and CD8+ repertoires were analyzed separately, except for combined analyses in which CD4+ and CD8+ sequences were merged in silico. Clonal expansion was defined as a frequency increase of at least 2-fold after treatment compared with C1D1, and clones undetected at baseline were assigned a pseudocount of 0.5. Singleton clones were defined as clones with 0 or 1 copy at C1D1, and non-singleton clones were defined as clones with 2 or more copies. Clones expanded in unsorted samples were annotated as CD4+, CD8+ or unknown by matching protein sequences in sorted samples from the same patient. Wilcoxon tests were applied to paired samples to test diversity changes from C1D1 to C4D1. TCRdb limited this immuneACCESS table to in-frame rearrangements with V and J called. A share of clones is missing; checked studies link under half to unresolved V genes, and the rest is unexplained. For V, J and clone size, that table is used; D and trimming come from the DNA. This sample lists 25,000 to 35,000 clones; around 83% were detected once. The ten largest clones represent approximately 2.4% of the sample.

Findings and caveats that apply to the study as a whole: The study covered only a single clinical trial cohort, and the causes of the repertoire differences, possibly disease activity or prior therapy, were still not defined. Lower diversity was seen in patients whose nivolumab began less than 1 year after ASCT, and these patients were left out of later analyses so that immune reconstitution would not confound the results. Trial patients achieving complete response had baseline diversity similar to newly diagnosed patients, whereas partial responders and progressors had significantly lower diversity. Newly diagnosed patients were reported to have lower baseline TCR diversity than healthy donors, and relapsed/refractory patients were reported to have lower baseline TCR diversity still. A significant rise by C4D1 was seen in CD4+ but not CD8+ TCR diversity (p=0.0027 vs p=0.16), with the rise being most apparent in complete responders (p=0.02).

This specimen's time point label, interpreted: cycle 4 day 1 (C4D1), after 6 weeks of nivolumab. Relapse after autologous stem cell transplantation had occurred in all trial patients, and cohorts A, B and C were distinguished by prior brentuximab vedotin exposure. A Miltenyi CD4+ T cell isolation kit was used for magnetic negative selection to purify CD4+ T cells from thawed PBMCs. The trial cohort included around 56 patients with relapsed/refractory classical Hodgkin lymphoma, and each patient had a best overall response of complete response, partial response or progressive disease. Single-agent nivolumab was administered to trial patients in the multi-cohort phase II CheckMate 205 trial. An independent review committee assessed best overall response by applying the 2007 International Working Group response criteria. Trial PBMCs were obtained immediately prior to nivolumab initiation (C1D1) and on therapy at cycle 2 day 1 and cycle 4 day 1. Peripheral blood was collected in 8 mL Vacutainer Cell Preparation Tubes, from which PBMCs were isolated by centrifugation and then cryopreserved. Purified CD4+ and CD8+ fractions were generated only in cases for which an additional PBMC sample was available. On LS columns in a quadroMACS separator, the magnetically labelled cells were depleted, and the flow-through was collected as the purified fraction.

Points on this clone: Its binding antigen is unknown. One base away there is no much larger clone; base qualities are not given.

The sample was CD4+ T cells from blood, taken before the fourth cycle of nivolumab. This clonotype was obtained from a human donor with classical Hodgkin lymphoma.

The nucleotide sequence reads TGTGCCAGCCTCCCGGGGACTAGCGCGGGCGAGCAGTACTTC. The resulting protein is CASLPGTSAGEQYF. The rearrangement combines TRBV6-1 with TRBJ2-7, and 10 bases in between align with TRBD2. The germline V gene yields MNHNS for CDR1 and SASEGT for CDR2. The cysteine opens and the phenylalanine closes a CDR3 of 14 amino acids. Of all the DNA, just the CDR3 is kept, 42 bases in frame from base 1. V and J are trimmed by 8 bases and 6 bases, and the gene matches miss 10 bases of the junction.